This entry concerns a single T cell receptor (beta chain). Antigen: not known. These data come from a study of cytomegalovirus exposure and HLA in healthy donors. General study points: Roughly 170 TCR beta chains were listed as cytomegalovirus-associated.

The PCR employed 60 Vbeta primers together with 13 Jbeta primers. Produced via immunoSEQ multiplex PCR; TCRdb's table is partial and in-frame only. The sample lists over 120,000 clones, around two thirds seen once, with under 2.5% in the top ten. V shed 4 bases and J 6 bases; nucleotides not matched to a gene: 6. The CDR3 has 16 residues. Germline loops: CDR1 SNHLY, CDR2 FYNNEI. The J gene is TRBJ2-1, the V gene TRBV2; 13 bases match TRBD2. The receptor was derived from a woman aged 55-75 years in good health and CMV-seropositive. The specimen sequenced was PBMCs. DNA for the CDR3: TGTGCCAGCAGTGCGGGACTAGCGGGAAGCGGCAATGAGCAGTTCTTC. This translates into CASSAGLAGSGNEQFF.